What follows are 23 T cell receptor beta chains derived from one specimen sequenced in a study of identical twins (TCRdb year 2016). Libraries were constructed by 5' RACE. The instrument given in TCRdb is Illumina HiSeq 2000. The raw public data were reprocessed by TCRdb itself: fastp quality trimming at Q25, MiXCR clonotype calling, in-frame beta chains only. Each entry merges the rows of one CDR3 protein and shows their most common DNA and genes. This sample comprises roughly 710,000 distinct CDR3 sequences, around 6.1% of them detected only once. Together, the top ten hold approximately 2% of the sample. The material sequenced was naive T cells sorted from blood. Explained via the paper, the cell subset or site label denotes: cells isolated with a human naive T-cell isolation kit. Every receptor here comes from a man aged 18 to 29 in good health.

There are many counts of this clonotype. The chain couples TRBV11-2 to TRBJ2-1, with D possibly being TRBD2 (6 bases). V was pared by 5 bases and J by 2 bases, with 13 bases between. Germline values: CDR1 SGHAT, CDR2 FQNNGV. The CDR3 covers 15 residues. The chain's CDR3 is CASSTSRGTYNEQFF. In DNA, the CDR3 is TGTGCCAGCAGCACCTCTCGGGGGACCTACAATGAGCAGTTCTTC.

This clonotype was seen ten or more times. The genes are TRBV29-1 and TRBJ2-7; maybe TRBD1 (6 bases). The CDR3 spans 14 residues. Germline V gene data show CDR1 as SQVTM and CDR2 as ANQGSEA. Between the trimmed V and J ends, which lost 1 base and 7 bases, there was a span of 17 bases. The CDR3 sequence is CSVEGTAPGTEQYF. DNA for the CDR3: TGCAGCGTTGAAGGAACCGCTCCCGGGACAGAGCAGTACTTC.

With respect to this clonotype: Mismatch with germline at one junction end may stem from a read error. CDR3 sequence: CAGSFSPWQGANEQFF. In nucleotides, the CDR3 is TGTGCCGGCAGCTTTTCTCCGTGGCAGGGGGCGAATGAGCAGTTCTTC. The V and J genes are TRBV7-9 and TRBJ2-1; TRBD1 agrees at 8 bases. There are 16 residues in the CDR3. Germline values: CDR1 SEHNR, CDR2 FQNEAQ (reference sequence).

This clonotype was seen a few times. The rearrangement uses TRBV5-1 and TRBJ2-1; 9 positions match TRBD2. CDR1 and CDR2 (germline): SGHRS, YFSETQ. V lost 4 bases, J lost 2 bases, and 4 bases stayed unmatched. The CDR3 has 15 amino acids. The CDR3 nucleotides are TGCGCCAGCAGCCAAGCTAGCGGGACCTACAATGAGCAGTTCTTC. Protein product: CASSQASGTYNEQFF.

Worth noting for this clonotype: At one boundary the junction diverges from the germline segment, which might be a read error. The chain combines TRBV20-1 with TRBJ2-1; no clear D gene. The CDR3 is 10 amino acids. Germline V gene lookup returns CDR1 DFQATT and CDR2 SNEGSKA (reference sequence). CDR3 protein: CSARHNDQFF. The CDR3 DNA reads TGCAGTGCTAGGCACAATGACCAGTTCTTC.

This clonotype appeared many times. This chain links TRBV10-2 with TRBJ2-4, with D possibly matching TRBD2 (5 bases). Between the trimmed V and J ends, which lost 1 base and 0 bases, there was a span of 13 bases. Germline lookup yields CDR1 WSHSY and CDR2 SAAADI. CDR3 size: 17 residues. The CDR3 nucleotides are TGCGCCAGCAGTGAGTGGGTAGGAGGCCTAGCCAAAAACATTCAGTACTTC. Its translation is CASSEWVGGLAKNIQYF.

V gene TRBV20-1 combines with J gene TRBJ1-6; TRBD1 might be the D (6 bases). Trimming took off 0 bases at V and 14 bases at J, with 17 bases between the two ends. CDR3 size: 14 residues. Per the germline V gene, CDR1 is DFQATT and CDR2 is SNEGSKA (reference sequence). CDR3 sequence reads: CSARDRGQWQTLHF. For the CDR3, the DNA is TGCAGTGCTAGAGATAGAGGACAGTGGCAGACCCTCCACTTT.

This clonotype was detected many times. The chain carries TRBV20-1 and TRBJ2-1; a weak D match, TRBD2 (6 bases). The ends were cut back, 5 bases at V and 2 bases at J, with 16 bases in the middle. Germline V gene lookup returns CDR1 DFQATT and CDR2 SNEGSKA (reference sequence). The CDR3 has 15 amino acids. CDR3 coding DNA: TGCAGTGCTCCGAATGCGGGAAGCGCCTACAATGAGCAGTTCTTC. It yields the protein CSAPNAGSAYNEQFF.

This clonotype was observed many times. The chain combines TRBV12-3 or TRBV12-4 with TRBJ1-1; possibly TRBD1 for D (6 bases). The CDR3 contains 13 residues. V lost 6 bases to trimming and J lost 3 bases, with 11 bases between them. The CDR3 nucleotides are TGTGCCAGCAGGACAGGTATGGACACTGAAGCTTTCTTT. This sequence encodes CASRTGMDTEAFF.

This clonotype was counted ten times or more. This sequence joins TRBV4-2 and TRBJ1-1; D gene uncertain. This CDR3 region has 15 residues. The ends were cut back, 0 bases at V and 4 bases at J, with 12 bases in the middle. The germline V gene has CDR1 LGHNA and CDR2 YNFKEQ. The DNA for the CDR3 is TGTGCCAGCAGCCAAGATCAAACCCGGGGCACTGAAGCTTTCTTT. This translates into CASSQDQTRGTEAFF.

This clonotype was observed at least ten times. The chain carries TRBV12-3 or TRBV12-4 and TRBJ2-5; 10 nucleotides agree with TRBD2. J was trimmed by 2 bases and V by 4 bases; bases with no gene match: 4. The CDR3 is 15 amino acids. The CDR3 DNA sequence: TGTGCCAGCAGTTGGCTAGCGGGAGAACAAGAGACCCAGTACTTC. Protein: CASSWLAGEQETQYF.

This clonotype has a handful of counts. The chain employs TRBV7-9 and TRBJ1-4; D perhaps matches TRBD1 (6 bases). Germline-derived CDR1 and CDR2 are SEHNR and FQNEAQ (reference sequence). This CDR3 comprises 14 residues. Trimming removed 3 bases from V and 8 bases from J, with 13 bases in between. The CDR3 DNA follows: TGTGCCAGCAGCTTGGATGTTCAGGGGGAAAAACTGTTTTTT. Its translation is CASSLDVQGEKLFF. Supplemented by reference TRBV7-9 and TRBJ1-4, the full variable domain reads DTGVSQNPRHKITKRGQNVTFRCDPISEHNRLYWYRQTLGQGPEFLTYFQNEAQLEKSRLLSDRFSAERPKGSFSTLEIQRTEQGDSAMYLCASSLDVQGEKLFFGSGTQLSVL.

This clonotype was found many times. The chain employs TRBV12-3 or TRBV12-4 and TRBJ2-5; 7 bases match TRBD1. The CDR3 sequence is 16 residues long. V lost 4 bases, J lost 3 bases, and 11 bases stayed unmatched. The CDR3 nucleotides read TGTGCCAGCAGTTCCCCCGGGACAGCAGGAAAAGAGACCCAGTACTTC. Translation: CASSSPGTAGKETQYF.

This clonotype was seen a few times. V usage is TRBV28 and J usage is TRBJ1-4; D might be TRBD1 (6 bases). CDR1 is MDHEN and CDR2 is SYDVKM in the germline V gene. There are 13 residues in the CDR3. V shed 5 bases and J shed 8 bases, with 12 bases lying between them. CDR3 DNA: TGTGCCAGCAGTATAACAGGGATGGAAAAACTGTTTTTT. Residues: CASSITGMEKLFF.

The table lists this clonotype with a few counts. The chain couples TRBV5-1 to TRBJ1-3; D uncertain. The CDR3 has 14 amino acids. Germline assignment: CDR1 SGHRS and CDR2 YFSETQ. V lost 3 bases and J 2 bases, leaving 9 bases between the germline ends. The DNA for the CDR3 is TGCGCCAGCAGCTCTTTGGGCCCTGGAAACACCATATATTTT. This codes for CASSSLGPGNTIYF.

V is TRBV10-3 and J is TRBJ2-7; D possibly corresponds to TRBD1 (6 bases). Germline V gene data show CDR1 as ENHRY and CDR2 as SYGVKD. The CDR3 runs to 14 residues. With 9 bases removed from V and 2 bases from J, the gap between germline ends came to 17 bases. This CDR3 reads CAMTRGSSTYEQYV. The DNA of the CDR3 is TGTGCCATGACCAGGGGAAGTAGCACCTACGAGCAGTACGTC.

This rearrangement joins TRBV7-2 to TRBJ2-1; D may be TRBD1 (6 bases). V lost 1 base and J lost 6, with 13 bases in between. Per germline, CDR1 SGHTA and CDR2 FQGNSA. This CDR3 spans 15 amino acids. CDR3 loop: CASSLGPGQLNEQFF. The CDR3 nucleotides are TGTGCCAGCAGCTTAGGGCCGGGACAACTCAATGAGCAGTTCTTC.

This clonotype was picked up many times. This chain connects TRBV11-2 to TRBJ1-5; 7 bases agree with TRBD1. This CDR3 has 18 residues. Germline V gene lookup returns CDR1 SGHAT and CDR2 FQNNGV. J was trimmed by 0 bases and V by 3 bases; bases with no gene match: 11. CDR3 residues: CASSFLRTGLYSNQPQHF. In DNA, the CDR3 is TGTGCCAGCAGCTTTTTGCGGACAGGCTTGTATAGCAATCAGCCCCAGCATTTT.

This clonotype was observed many times. The chain recombines TRBV10-3 with TRBJ1-3, with D unclear. Trimming shortened V by 4 bases and J by 2 bases, and 12 bases separated the two germline ends. The length of the CDR3 is 15 residues. Germline V lookup: CDR1 ENHRY, CDR2 SYGVKD. The CDR3 DNA sequence: TGTGCCATCAGTGCCGCGAGTTTGGCTGGAAACACCATATATTTT. This gives the protein CAISAASLAGNTIYF.

There are a few counts of this clonotype. The rearrangement joins TRBV29-1 to TRBJ2-6; D call uncertain. V was clipped by 5 bases and J by 0 bases, with 23 bases between them. The CDR3 covers 19 residues. CDR1 is SQVTM and CDR2 is ANQGSEA in the germline V gene. This CDR3 is CSVNDPVSSLNSGANVLTF. The CDR3 DNA reads as TGCAGCGTTAATGATCCCGTCTCTTCCCTCAACTCTGGGGCCAACGTCCTGACTTTC.

V gene TRBV6-5 combines with J gene TRBJ2-1, with a weak D call TRBD1 (6 bases). CDR1 and CDR2 from the germline V gene are MNHEY and SVGAGI. This CDR3 region has 13 residues. Trimming left V 0 bases short and J 14 bases short, with 14 bases between. The CDR3 DNA reads as TGTGCCAGCAGTTACTCTTCCAGGACAGACGAGTTCTTC. Protein: CASSYSSRTDEFF.

This clonotype was picked up a small number of times. The rearrangement uses TRBV20-1 and TRBJ2-1, with TRBD2 matching over 12 bases. The V segment lost 1 base and the J segment 6 bases; nucleotides outside the gene matches: 7. The germline CDR1 and CDR2 sequences are DFQATT and SNEGSKA (reference sequence). This CDR3 spans 16 amino acids. DNA of the CDR3: TGCAGTGCTAGAGCTGGACTAGCGGGAAGAGTCAATGAGCAGTTCTTC. It encodes CSARAGLAGRVNEQFF.

The sample holds many counts of this clonotype. The chain joins TRBV12-3 or TRBV12-4 to TRBJ1-5, with 9 bases lining up with TRBD1. CDR3 length equals 18 residues. J gave up 3 bases and V 7 bases, and 16 bases lay outside the gene matches. The CDR3 spells CASILGRTGASINQPQHF. CDR3 nucleotide sequence: TGTGCCAGCATCCTTGGGAGGACAGGGGCGTCAATCAATCAGCCCCAGCATTTT.